This T cell receptor beta chain was identified in a study of T-cell memory formation after mild COVID-19. Study-level points and caveats: Contracting clones from day 15 to 85 showed balanced CD4/CD8; later expanders favored CD4+.

The CDR3 consists of 12 residues. V lost 6 bases and J 3 bases, leaving 8 bases between the germline ends. Each CDR3 protein is one row after TCRdb ran MiXCR on the 5' RACE reads. The sample has over 400,000 distinct CDR3 sequences, under 25% seen once; the top ten hold over 10%. This clonotype was observed a handful of times. Its target is unknown. Sample: PBMCs or a T cell subset sorted from them (not recorded which). This sequence joins TRBV12-3 or TRBV12-4 and TRBJ1-1; perhaps TRBD1 as D (5 bases). This TCR derives from an adult woman who had mild COVID-19 (a few samples of this study predate the infection). Cell type and time point are not known. The CDR3 loop reads CASRRQYTEAFF. CDR3 DNA sequence: TGTGCCAGCAGACGACAGTACACTGAAGCTTTCTTT.